Below are 23 T cell receptor beta chains sequenced from a single sample in a study of T cells after yellow fever vaccination. TCRdb redid the calling of the 5' RACE reads with MiXCR, one entry per CDR3 protein. The table lists some 220,000 distinct CDR3 sequences, 3.2% of them singletons. The sample was CD4+ T cells sorted from PBMCs, taken 10 days after the yellow fever booster vaccination. The receptors were sampled from a man in his late teens or twenties who received the YFV17D yellow fever vaccine.

In its sample, this clonotype was seen many times. The genes are TRBV28 and TRBJ2-1, with TRBD2 matching 8 bases. Germline trimming cut 7 bases from V and 8 bases from J; bases unmatched to any gene: 7. Per the germline V gene, CDR1 is MDHEN and CDR2 is SYDVKM. CDR3 length: 13 residues. CDR3 amino acids: CASIPGGRDEQFF. CDR3 coding DNA: TGTGCCAGCATCCCGGGGGGGAGGGATGAGCAGTTCTTC.

In this sample, this clonotype turned up many times. The J gene is TRBJ2-7, the V gene TRBV5-1; 9 bases are shared with TRBD1. The CDR3 has 13 residues. Per germline, CDR1 SGHRS and CDR2 YFSETQ. Trimming removed 5 bases from V and 7 bases from J; junction bases left unmatched: 7. Here the CDR3 reads CASSVDRGREQYV. In DNA, the CDR3 is TGCGCCAGCAGTGTGGACAGGGGCAGAGAGCAGTACGTC.

This clonotype was seen more than once but under ten times. V and J are TRBV6-1 and TRBJ2-3; no definite D call. This CDR3 spans 18 amino acids. The V gene lost 6 bases and the J gene lost 10 bases, with 32 bases spanning the gap. Germline CDR1 MNHNS, CDR2 SASEGT. The CDR3 sequence: CASRERPLGYGATGSQYF. The DNA for the CDR3 is TGTGCCAGCAGGGAACGCCCCCTCGGGTACGGAGCCACTGGGTCGCAGTATTTT.

J is TRBJ1-1 and V is TRBV7-2, with a tentative D call TRBD1 (6 bases). Trimming took 7 bases from V and 5 from J, leaving 17 bases between them. The length of the CDR3 is 14 residues. Per the germline V gene, CDR1 is SGHTA and CDR2 is FQGNSA. CDR3 protein: CASILSQGETEAFF. The CDR3 DNA sequence: TGTGCCAGCATCCTATCACAGGGAGAGACTGAAGCTTTCTTT.

This clonotype occurred many times. This chain links TRBV15 with TRBJ1-6; D is undetermined. There are 13 residues in the CDR3. The V end was cut by 0 bases, the J end by 9 bases, with 6 bases between. CDR1 is LNHNV, CDR2 YYDKDF, per germline (reference sequence). The chain's CDR3 is CATSRDSSSPLHF. Written as DNA, the CDR3 is TGTGCCACCAGCAGAGATAGTAGTTCACCCCTCCACTTT. Variable domain in full (rest from reference TRBV15 and TRBJ1-6): DAMVIQNPRYQVTQFGKPVTLSCSQTLNHNVMYWYQQKSSQAPKLLFHYYDKDFNNEADTPDNFQSRRPNTSFCFLDIRSPGLGDTAMYLCATSRDSSSPLHFGNGTRLTVT.

V usage is TRBV6-5 and J usage is TRBJ1-1; a possible D gene is TRBD1 (5 bases). The CDR3 is 16 amino acids. From germline, CDR1 is MNHEY and CDR2 SVGAGI. V was pared by 2 bases and J by 0 bases, with 13 bases between. The CDR3 DNA sequence: TGTGCCAGCAGTTACAAGGGACTCGGGGTGAACACTGAAGCTTTCTTT. Translating gives CASSYKGLGVNTEAFF.

This chain joins TRBV18 and TRBJ2-3; weak D call: TRBD1 (7 bases). The CDR3 spans 16 residues. From germline, CDR1 is KGHSH and CDR2 LQKENI. Trimming took 0 bases from V and 6 from J, leaving 16 bases between them. As DNA, the CDR3 is TGTGCCAGCTCACCACCGGGCAGGGGGAGGTCGGATACGCAGTATTTT. Amino acid sequence: CASSPPGRGRSDTQYF.

The chain is built from TRBV12-3 or TRBV12-4 and TRBJ2-5; D gene ambiguous. V was cut by 6 bases and J by 2 bases, with 19 bases left in between. This CDR3 comprises 16 residues. The CDR3 coding sequence is TGTGCCAGCAGCCCTTATGATCCGCAGACGCAAGAGACCCAGTACTTC. Its translation is CASSPYDPQTQETQYF.

There are many counts of this clonotype. The chain couples TRBV7-9 to TRBJ2-5; 8 positions agree with TRBD1. This CDR3 spans 17 amino acids. Trimming at V came to 1 base and at J to 5 bases, leaving 12 bases not matched to a gene. CDR1 is SEHNR and CDR2 is FQNEAQ in the germline V gene (reference sequence). CDR3 coding DNA: TGTGCCAGCAGCTTAGAGGCAGGGGGCGTTTGGAGGGAGACCCAGTACTTC. Its translation is CASSLEAGGVWRETQYF.

This clonotype was observed at least ten times. The V and J genes are TRBV7-2 and TRBJ2-5; 10 nucleotides agree with TRBD2. This CDR3 region has 15 residues. CDR1 is SGHTA, CDR2 FQGNSA, per germline. J was trimmed by 5 bases and V by 4 bases; bases with no gene match: 7. The CDR3 region is CASSSSGGAGETQYF. In DNA, the CDR3 is TGTGCCAGCAGCTCAAGCGGGGGGGCCGGGGAGACCCAGTACTTC.

In this sample, this clonotype turned up many times. The chain uses TRBV6-1 and TRBJ1-6; D not certain. CDR3 length equals 15 residues. V lost 8 bases and J lost 10, with 21 bases in between. Germline V gene lookup returns CDR1 MNHNS and CDR2 SASEGT. Here the CDR3 DNA reads TGTGCCAGCCTCCCCCCAGGCGGGCAAGGATCACCCCTCCACTTT. Translated: CASLPPGGQGSPLHF.

This rearrangement joins TRBV28 to TRBJ1-3, with unresolved D. V was cut by 6 bases and J by 1 base, with 10 bases left in between. The germline V gene has CDR1 MDHEN and CDR2 SYDVKM. CDR3 size: 14 residues. CDR3 protein: CASSIGGSGNTIYF. The CDR3 DNA is TGTGCCAGCAGCATAGGCGGATCTGGAAACACCATATATTTT.

This clonotype has only a few counts. The gene calls are TRBV3-1 and TRBJ1-1; tentatively, D is TRBD1 (5 bases). The CDR3 sequence is 12 residues long. The V end lost 1 base, the J end lost 10 bases, and 10 bases lay between the germline ends. The germline V gene has CDR1 LGHDT and CDR2 YNNKEL (reference sequence). CDR3 DNA: TGTGCCAGCAGCCAAGGGGACCGCCCAGCTTTCTTT. Its translation is CASSQGDRPAFF.

This clonotype was found a few times. The rearrangement uses TRBV18 and TRBJ2-6, with D perhaps TRBD1 (6 bases). The V end was cut by 2 bases, the J end by 2 bases, with 7 bases between. The germline CDR1 and CDR2 sequences are KGHSH and LQKENI. The length of the CDR3 is 15 residues. The CDR3 region has the DNA TGTGCCAGCTCACCAGGACAGACTGGGGCCAACGTCCTGACTTTC. Residues: CASSPGQTGANVLTF. The whole variable domain, filled in from reference TRBV18 and TRBJ2-6, reads NAGVMQNPRHLVRRRGQEARLRCSPMKGHSHVYWYRQLPEEGLKFMVYLQKENIIDESGMPKERFSAEFPKEGPSILRIQQVVRGDSAAYFCASSPGQTGANVLTFGAGSRLTVL.

This clonotype was counted many times. This sequence joins TRBV5-1 and TRBJ1-1; maybe TRBD1 (5 bases). CDR3 length: 15 amino acids. Trimming cost V 0 bases and J 6 bases, with 15 bases left between them. CDR1 SGHRS and CDR2 YFSETQ come from the germline V gene. In DNA, the CDR3 is TGCGCCAGCAGCTTGGCCCTCCAAGGGGAGCCTGAAGCTTTCTTT. Amino acid sequence: CASSLALQGEPEAFF.

The V and J genes are TRBV6-6 and TRBJ1-1; no reliable D call. The CDR3 loop spans 15 amino acids. The V gene's germline CDR1 is MNHNY and CDR2 SVGAGI (reference sequence). The germline V and J ends were trimmed by 2 bases and 2 bases, with 12 bases remaining between them. CDR3 amino acids: CASSYKKSDNTEAFF. DNA for the CDR3: TGTGCCAGCAGTTACAAGAAATCTGATAACACTGAAGCTTTCTTT.

This clonotype has ten or more counts. V and J are TRBV7-3 and TRBJ1-3; weak D call: TRBD1 (6 bases). This CDR3 has 18 residues. Germline CDR1 reads SGHTA; CDR2 reads FQGTGA. Trimming cost V 3 bases and J 0 bases, with 18 bases left between them. CDR3 nucleotide sequence: TGTGCCAGCAGCTTGGTAGAAGAGGGACACTGCTCTGGAAACACCATATATTTT. The encoded protein is CASSLVEEGHCSGNTIYF.

This clonotype occurred many times. The chain has TRBV9 and TRBJ2-2; TRBD1 is a possible D gene (6 bases). From germline, CDR1 is SGDLS and CDR2 YYNGEE. Deletions cut 1 base from V and 12 bases from J, with 7 bases between. The CDR3 runs 11 residues. The CDR3 sequence is CASSVTGKLFF. DNA of the CDR3: TGTGCCAGCAGCGTAACAGGGAAGCTGTTTTTT.

This clonotype was seen at least ten times. V is TRBV4-3 and J is TRBJ2-5; TRBD1 might be the D (6 bases). CDR1 LGHNA and CDR2 YSLEER come from the germline V gene. CDR3 length equals 13 residues. Trimming removed 4 bases from V and 5 bases from J, with 11 bases in between. The CDR3 nucleotides are TGCGCCAGCAGCCGACAGGTTGGGGAGACCCAGTACTTC. It codes for CASSRQVGETQYF.

The chain employs TRBV10-3 and TRBJ1-5; possible D gene TRBD1, 5 bases. The CDR3 covers 13 residues. Trimming shortened V by 6 bases and J by 2 bases, and 8 bases separated the two germline ends. Looked up from germline, CDR1 is ENHRY and CDR2 is SYGVKD. CDR3 sequence reads: CAISSQGNQPQHF. CDR3 coding DNA: TGTGCCATCAGCTCACAGGGCAATCAGCCCCAGCATTTT.

This clonotype was observed at least ten times. This chain joins TRBV7-7 and TRBJ2-1; D could derive from TRBD1 or TRBD2 (5 bases each). The CDR3 has 15 residues. Germline CDR1 reads SSHAT; CDR2 reads FNYEAQ (reference sequence). Trimming shortened V by 1 base and J by 8 bases, and 15 bases separated the two germline ends. DNA for the CDR3: TGTGCCAGCAGCTTAGAAAGGGGACCCGGGTATGAGCAGTTCTTC. Protein product: CASSLERGPGYEQFF.

This clonotype was detected ten times or more. This chain joins TRBV9 and TRBJ2-3; 12 bases agree with TRBD2. This CDR3 is 14 amino acids long. Per germline, CDR1 SGDLS and CDR2 YYNGEE. J lost 7 bases, V lost 4 bases, and 4 bases had no gene match. The CDR3 sequence: CASSFGLAGHTQYF. The CDR3 coding sequence is TGTGCCAGCAGCTTCGGACTAGCGGGGCATACGCAGTATTTT.

The rearrangement joins TRBV4-3 to TRBJ1-1; D call uncertain. This CDR3 region has 15 residues. Trimming removed 0 bases from V and 1 base from J, with 9 bases in between. In germline, CDR1 is LGHNA, CDR2 YSLEER. In DNA, the CDR3 is TGCGCCAGCAGCCAAGAGGTTAGCAAGAACACTGAAGCTTTCTTT. Its protein product is CASSQEVSKNTEAFF.